The clone carrying this T cell receptor (beta chain) was counted between two and nine times. Its antigen is undetermined. These data are taken from a study of T cell repertoires in cytomegalovirus infection. Study-wide background: Used in the study were CMV epitopes, some recently identified and HLA-C-restricted, others well-studied and HLA-B-restricted. CMV infection together with matching HLA type was indicated by public TCR beta signatures. Findings of the study overall: Cumulative public TCR beta family frequency identified carriers of CMV plus the relevant HLA.

V gave up 5 bases and J gave up 2 bases, with 9 bases separating them. Germline V gene lookup returns CDR1 MDHEN and CDR2 SYDVKM. CDR3 length: 13 amino acids. TCRdb used MiXCR to reprocess the reads, holding one entry per CDR3 protein. The top ten hold roughly 25% of the sample, which has roughly 180,000 distinct CDR3 sequences, about a fifth seen once. The specimen comprised CD8+ T cells from cultured PBMCs, sampled from culture after CMV antigen stimulation. The chain uses TRBV28 and TRBJ1-1, with D perhaps TRBD1 (6 bases). The clonotype originates from a human donor in good health (CMV status not recorded). Some clones in this sample may be carry-over from other donors' samples. CDR3 bases: TGTGCCAGCAGTCCGACAGGTAACACTGAAGCTTTCTTT. Its translation: CASSPTGNTEAFF.